The 13 T cell receptor beta chains reported below all come from one sample, sequenced in a study of T-cell reconstitution after alpha-beta-depleted transplantation in children. Preparing the TCRbeta library involved the use of unique molecular identifiers. TCRdb called the PCR reads again in MiXCR, with one record for every CDR3 protein. The sample lists tens of thousands of distinct CDR3 sequences, roughly 4.9% occurring once. This sample comprised PBMCs, mostly from graft donor cells, obtained 180 days after TCRalphabeta/CD19-depleted stem cell transplant. These TCRs come from a boy under two years old who had a stem cell transplant for acute myeloid leukemia, so the T cells may come from the graft donor.

There are many counts of this clonotype. The V call is TRBV3-1, the J call TRBJ2-3, with 10 bases lining up with TRBD1. This CDR3 has 15 residues. The V and J ends lost 4 bases and 6 bases, in that order; junction bases with no gene match: 7. Looked up from germline, CDR1 is LGHDT and CDR2 is YNNKEL (reference sequence). The CDR3 loop is CASSRRQGAFDTQYF. The CDR3 DNA reads as TGTGCCAGCAGCCGCCGACAGGGGGCATTTGATACGCAGTATTTT.

This clonotype was observed many times. CDR3: CASSPLQRDNEQFF. As DNA, the CDR3 is TGTGCCAGCTCACCACTTCAGAGGGACAATGAGCAGTTCTTC. The chain links TRBV18 to TRBJ2-1, with TRBD2 as a possible D gene (5 bases). Germline lookup yields CDR1 KGHSH and CDR2 LQKENI. Trimming shortened V by 1 base and J by 5 bases, and 9 bases separated the two germline ends. The CDR3 is 14 amino acids.

This clonotype was picked up many times. The gene calls are TRBV11-1 and TRBJ1-1; possible D gene TRBD1, 5 bases. This CDR3 has 14 residues. Germline-derived CDR1 and CDR2 are SGHAT and FQDESV (reference sequence). V lost 5 bases and J 4 bases, leaving 14 bases between the germline ends. The CDR3 loop is CASSPPQGPTEAFF. The CDR3 bases are TGTGCCAGCAGCCCGCCCCAGGGACCCACTGAAGCTTTCTTT.

The table lists this clonotype with many counts. This chain uses TRBV12-3 or TRBV12-4 with TRBJ1-5; D gene uncertain. CDR3 length: 14 residues. Trimming left V 3 bases short and J 0 bases short, with 6 bases between. This chain's CDR3 is CASSLAGSNQPQHF. The CDR3 DNA reads TGTGCCAGCAGTTTGGCAGGTAGCAATCAGCCCCAGCATTTT.

Many counts were recorded for this clonotype. Relative to the germline gene, one junction end is altered; a read error may explain this. The chain uses TRBV6-5 and TRBJ2-7; tentative D call: TRBD1 (6 bases). The CDR3 runs to 17 residues. In germline, CDR1 is MNHEY, CDR2 SVGAGI. CDR3 bases: TGTGCCATCAGTTTCTCGAGGGGGAACAGGACTCCTTACGAGCAGTACTTC. Residues: CAISFSRGNRTPYEQYF.

This clonotype was seen many times. V gene TRBV5-6 combines with J gene TRBJ2-7; either TRBD1 or TRBD2 may fit D (5 bases each). This CDR3 has 13 residues. Germline loops: CDR1 SGHDT, CDR2 YYEEEE. The V gene lost 1 base and the J gene lost 3 bases, with 8 bases spanning the gap. The CDR3 protein is CASSLSGGYEQYV. Written as DNA, the CDR3 is TGTGCCAGCAGCTTGAGTGGGGGCTACGAGCAGTACGTC.

Concerning this clonotype itself: A clone one base away is much larger, so this may be a read error. This chain connects TRBV12-3 or TRBV12-4 to TRBJ2-1; the D gene is possibly TRBD1 (5 bases). The CDR3 extends over 18 amino acids. The CDR3 here is CAISSRWGSLPSYNEQFF. In DNA, the CDR3 is TGTGCCATCAGTTCTAGGTGGGGCAGTCTCCCCTCCTACAATGAGCAGTTCTTC.

This clonotype was recorded many times. The chain carries TRBV11-2 and TRBJ2-6; D unclear. Trimming took off 4 bases at V and 0 bases at J, with 7 bases between the two ends. The CDR3 runs to 15 residues. Germline V gene lookup returns CDR1 SGHAT and CDR2 FQNNGV. CDR3 nucleotides: TGTGCCAGCAGCTCACAGCTCTCTGGGGCCAACGTCCTGACTTTC. Its protein is CASSSQLSGANVLTF.

This clonotype was counted ten times or more. The rearrangement links TRBV27 to TRBJ2-1; 9 positions match TRBD1. The CDR3 sequence is 18 residues long. Germline CDR1 and CDR2: MNHEY and SMNVEV (reference sequence). V lost 3 bases to trimming and J lost 2 bases; unmatched junction nucleotides: 11. The CDR3 region is CASSFWPNRGHTYNEQFF. Written as DNA, the CDR3 is TGTGCCAGCAGTTTTTGGCCAAACAGGGGGCACACCTACAATGAGCAGTTCTTC.

This clonotype was picked up many times. The V call is TRBV19, the J call TRBJ1-3; tentative D call: TRBD1 (5 bases). From germline, CDR1 is LNHDA and CDR2 SQIVND (reference sequence). The CDR3 totals 14 residues. The V end was cut by 7 bases, the J end by 3 bases, with 13 bases between. The CDR3 DNA is TGTGCCAGTAATTCGAGGGACCGTGGAAACACCATATATTTT. This sequence encodes CASNSRDRGNTIYF.

In its sample, this clonotype was seen many times. The chain carries TRBV20-1 and TRBJ2-1; TRBD2 agrees at 8 bases. Germline CDR1 DFQATT, CDR2 SNEGSKA (reference sequence). The CDR3 is 13 residues long. The V and J ends lost 3 bases and 9 bases, in that order; junction bases with no gene match: 7. CDR3 sequence (DNA): TGCAGTGCTAGCGGGGGGGCCCTCCCTGAGCAGTTCTTC. It is translated as CSASGGALPEQFF.

This clonotype was seen many times. CDR3 DNA: TGCAGTGCAGCCCCATGGAGGATCCGGAACACTGAAGCTTTCTTT. This gives the protein CSAAPWRIRNTEAFF. The chain joins TRBV20-1 to TRBJ1-1; D call uncertain. V was cut by 6 bases and J by 1 base, with 18 bases left in between. The germline CDR1 and CDR2 sequences are DFQATT and SNEGSKA (reference sequence). The CDR3 consists of 15 residues.

This clonotype was seen ten or more times. The junction does not match germline at one end; this may be a read error. The DNA for the CDR3 is TGTGCCAGCACCGATATGGGCTTGAACCTTTACACTGAAGCTTTT. Translated: CASTDMGLNLYTEAF. V and J are TRBV7-2 and TRBJ1-1; D not resolved. Germline V CDR1 and CDR2: SGHTA, FQGNSA. The CDR3 contains 15 residues.